Listed below are T cell receptor beta chains from one sample, sequenced in a study of cytomegalovirus exposure and HLA in healthy donors. Measured with immunoSEQ multiplex PCR; TCRdb has only the in-frame clones, and not every one. The sample has roughly 120,000 clones; 60% to 85% are singletons. Input material: PBMCs. These receptors all come from a woman between 25 and 40 years old in good health and CMV-seropositive. Each CDR3 is given with its conserved first and last residue. D genes are given only for firm matches.

D: TRBD1; J: TRBJ1-2; V: TRBV2; CDR3: CASRHDRGGYGYTF
D: NA; J: TRBJ2-1; V: TRBV6-1; CDR3: CASSGDIDNEQFF
D: TRBD1; J: TRBJ1-6; V: TRBV27; CDR3: CASSPDRAYNSPLHF
D: NA; J: TRBJ2-2; V: TRBV4-2; CDR3: CANRSPGGTGELFF
D: NA; J: TRBJ1-3; V: TRBV19; CDR3: CASSIPGSGNTIYF
D: NA; J: TRBJ2-7; V: TRBV18; CDR3: CASSRQGAYEQYF
D: TRBD2; J: TRBJ2-3; V: TRBV5-1; CDR3: CASSLGRLAADTQYF
D: NA; J: TRBJ1-4; V: TRBV4-3; CDR3: CASSQGSSLNEKLFF
D: NA; J: TRBJ2-1; V: TRBV6-5; CDR3: CASVGRGREFF
D: TRBD1; J: TRBJ2-5; V: TRBV2; CDR3: CASSSRGIGETQYF
D: TRBD1; J: TRBJ1-5; V: TRBV7-2; CDR3: CASTTGVGDQPQHF
D: TRBD1; J: TRBJ1-1; V: TRBV5-4; CDR3: CASSPRTGVTEAFF
D: TRBD2; J: TRBJ2-1; V: TRBV5-1; CDR3: CASSRGGGAYNEQFF
D: TRBD2; J: TRBJ2-5; V: TRBV7-6; CDR3: CASSPVLAGQETQYF
D: NA; J: TRBJ2-5; V: TRBV9; CDR3: CASSIPGLGETQYF
D: NA; J: TRBJ2-3; V: TRBV5-6; CDR3: CASSLGGTQYF
D: TRBD1; J: TRBJ1-6; V: TRBV5-8; CDR3: CASSLGQGIASPLHF
D: NA; J: TRBJ2-7; V: TRBV13; CDR3: CASSLGPVTYEQYF
D: NA; J: TRBJ2-7; V: TRBV19; CDR3: CASRDRPGRGEQYF
D: NA; J: TRBJ1-1; V: TRBV2; CDR3: CASSGGSTEAFF
D: TRBD1; J: TRBJ2-3; V: TRBV10-3; CDR3: CAISESYGTVGLAQYF
D: NA; J: TRBJ1-1; V: TRBV5-4; CDR3: CASSLARQGNTEAFF
D: TRBD2; J: TRBJ2-1; V: TRBV7-9; CDR3: CASRTAPLAGGRDEQFF